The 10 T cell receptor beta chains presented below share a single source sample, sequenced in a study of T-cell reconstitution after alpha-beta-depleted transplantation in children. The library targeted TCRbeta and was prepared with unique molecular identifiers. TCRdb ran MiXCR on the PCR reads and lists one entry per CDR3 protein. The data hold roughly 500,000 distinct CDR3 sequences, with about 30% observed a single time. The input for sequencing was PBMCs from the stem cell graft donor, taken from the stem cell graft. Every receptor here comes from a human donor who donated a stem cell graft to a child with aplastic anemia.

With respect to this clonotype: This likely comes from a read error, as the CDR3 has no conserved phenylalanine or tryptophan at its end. Here the CDR3 DNA reads TGCAGTGCTAGAGCTGGGACTAGCGGGAGGCCATCTTTCCAAGAGACCCAGTACTCC. It codes for CSARAGTSGRPSFQETQYS. This sequence joins TRBV20-1 and TRBJ2-5, with 15 bases fitting TRBD2. The ends lost 1 base at V and 1 base at J; junction bases unmatched: 10. This CDR3 is built from 19 residues. Germline values: CDR1 DFQATT, CDR2 SNEGSKA (reference sequence).

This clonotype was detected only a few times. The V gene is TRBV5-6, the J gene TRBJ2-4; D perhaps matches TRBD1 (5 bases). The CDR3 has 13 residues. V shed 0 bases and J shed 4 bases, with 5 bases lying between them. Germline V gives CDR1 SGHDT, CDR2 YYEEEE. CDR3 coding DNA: TGTGCCAGCAGCTTGGCAGGGAAAAACATTCAGTACTTC. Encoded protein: CASSLAGKNIQYF.

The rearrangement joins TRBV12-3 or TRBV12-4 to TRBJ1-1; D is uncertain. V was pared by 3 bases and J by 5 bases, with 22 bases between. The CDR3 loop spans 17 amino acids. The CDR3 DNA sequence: TGTGCCAGCAGTTTTGAGACTCTTGGTTGGTCGTGGACTGAAGCTTTCTTT. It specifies CASSFETLGWSWTEAFF.

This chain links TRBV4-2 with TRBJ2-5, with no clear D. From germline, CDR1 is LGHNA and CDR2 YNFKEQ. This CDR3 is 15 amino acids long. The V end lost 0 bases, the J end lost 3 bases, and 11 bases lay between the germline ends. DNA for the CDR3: TGTGCCAGCAGCCAAGATAGTTTTGGGGAAGAGACCCAGTACTTC. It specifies CASSQDSFGEETQYF.

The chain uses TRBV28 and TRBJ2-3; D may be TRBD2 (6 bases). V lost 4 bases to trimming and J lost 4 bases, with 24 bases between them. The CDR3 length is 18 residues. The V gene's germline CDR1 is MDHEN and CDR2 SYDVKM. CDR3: CASSSTHPSGGMADTQYF. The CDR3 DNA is TGTGCCAGCAGTTCCACCCACCCCTCTGGCGGGATGGCAGATACGCAGTATTTT.

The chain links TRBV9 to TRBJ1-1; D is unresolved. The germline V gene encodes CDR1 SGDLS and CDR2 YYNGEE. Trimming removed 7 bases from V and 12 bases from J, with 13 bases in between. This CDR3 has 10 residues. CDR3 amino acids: CASEGKVSFF. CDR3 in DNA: TGTGCCAGCGAAGGGAAGGTCTCTTTCTTT. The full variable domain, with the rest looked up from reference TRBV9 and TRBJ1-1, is DSGVTQTPKHLITATGQRVTLRCSPRSGDLSVYWYQQSLDQGLQFLIQYYNGEERAKGNILERFSAQQFPDLHSELNLSSLELGDSALYFCASEGKVSFFGQGTRLTVV.

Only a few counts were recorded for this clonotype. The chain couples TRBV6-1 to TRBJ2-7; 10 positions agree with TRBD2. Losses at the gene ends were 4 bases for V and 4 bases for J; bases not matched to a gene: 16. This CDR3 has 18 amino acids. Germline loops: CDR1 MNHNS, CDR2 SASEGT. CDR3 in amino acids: CASSGASGSSLGSYEQYV. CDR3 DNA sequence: TGTGCCAGCAGTGGGGCTAGCGGGAGCTCTCTAGGTTCATACGAGCAGTACGTC.

CDR3 in DNA: TGCAGTGCTAGAGGCCCCGGGCATGGCAATCAGCCCCAGCATTTT. The encoded protein is CSARGPGHGNQPQHF. The rearrangement uses TRBV20-1 and TRBJ1-5; no definite D call. Trimming removed 1 base from V and 2 bases from J, with 12 bases in between. This CDR3 is built from 15 residues. Germline V gene sequence: CDR1 DFQATT, CDR2 SNEGSKA (reference sequence).

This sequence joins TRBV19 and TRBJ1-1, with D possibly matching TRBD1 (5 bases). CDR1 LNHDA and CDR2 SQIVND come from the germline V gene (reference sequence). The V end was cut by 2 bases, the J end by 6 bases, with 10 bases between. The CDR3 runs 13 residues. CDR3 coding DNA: TGTGCCAGTAGTATACGGGGCGTTTCTGAAGCTTTCTTT. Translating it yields CASSIRGVSEAFF. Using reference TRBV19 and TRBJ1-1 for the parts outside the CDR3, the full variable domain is DGGITQSPKYLFRKEGQNVTLSCEQNLNHDAMYWYRQDPGQGLRLIYYSQIVNDFQKGDIAEGYSVSREKKESFPLTVTSAQKNPTAFYLCASSIRGVSEAFFGQGTRLTVV.

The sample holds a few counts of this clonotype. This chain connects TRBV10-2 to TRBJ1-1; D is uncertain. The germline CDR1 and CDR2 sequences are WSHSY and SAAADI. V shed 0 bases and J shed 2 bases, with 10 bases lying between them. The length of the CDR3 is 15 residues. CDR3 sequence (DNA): TGCGCCAGCAGTGAGTCTGTGACAACTAACACTGAAGCTTTCTTT. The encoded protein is CASSESVTTNTEAFF.